Listed below are T cell receptor beta chains from one sample, sequenced in a study of breast tumors, draining lymph nodes, adjacent tissues. TCRdb passed the multiplex PCR reads through MiXCR, listing each CDR3 protein once. In the table there are about 120,000 distinct CDR3 sequences, roughly 21% of which are singletons. Sequenced sample: axillary lymph node tissue. The receptors shown here come from a female donor with breast cancer. Some clones in this sample may be carry-over from other donors' samples. Each CDR3 is given with its conserved first and last residue. D genes are given only for firm matches. Not every row has a clone size; where given, it reads once, few, many or a size class.

clone size | D gene | J gene | V gene | CDR3 DNA | CDR3 protein
. | TRBD1 | TRBJ2-6 | TRBV12-5 | TGTGCTAGTGGTTTGTCGTCACGGATTCCAAAGCGGTGCAGGGGGCGTTCTGGGGCCAACGTCCTGACTTTC | CASGLSSRIPKRCRGRSGANVLTF
many | . | TRBJ2-7 | TRBV3-1 | TGTGCCAGCAGCCCCTTTCCCGAGGGGGAGCAGTACTTC | CASSPFPEGEQYF
many | . | TRBJ1-2 | TRBV2 | TGTGCCAGCAGTCCTGCCGGAGACTATGGCTACACCTTC | CASSPAGDYGYTF
. | TRBD2 | TRBJ2-1 | TRBV10-1 | TGCGCCGGCAGTGGTATAGCGGGATATTATGAGCAGTTCTTC | CAGSGIAGYYEQFF
. | . | TRBJ1-6 | TRBV20-1 | TGCAGTGCTAGTCGGACGAATTCACCCCTCCACTTT | CSASRTNSPLHF
many | . | TRBJ2-5 | TRBV15 | TGTGCCACCAGCACCGGGACTTCAATTATGGAGACCCAGTACTTC | CATSTGTSIMETQYF
many | . | TRBJ1-6 | TRBV20-1 | TGCAGTGCCGACGAAGCTCGGCAGGGGAATTCACCCCTCCACTTT | CSADEARQGNSPLHF
many | TRBD1 | TRBJ2-5 | TRBV18 | TGTGCCAGCTCACGAACCGGGACAGACGAAGAGACCCAGTACTTC | CASSRTGTDEETQYF
many | . | TRBJ2-2 | TRBV6-6 | TGTGCCAGCAGGGATGGCAGGACCAACACCGGGGAGCTGTTTTTT | CASRDGRTNTGELFF
many | TRBD1 | TRBJ1-2 | TRBV7-9 | TGTGCCAGCAGTTCCGGGACAGCCTATGGCTACACCTTC | CASSSGTAYGYTF
many | . | TRBJ2-1 | TRBV3-1 | TGTGCCAGCAGCCAATTGGATGAGCAGTTCTTC | CASSQLDEQFF
many | . | TRBJ2-2 | TRBV19 | TGTGCCAGTAGTATTTCACAGAACACCGGGGAGCTGTTTTTT | CASSISQNTGELFF
many | . | TRBJ2-1 | TRBV7-9 | TGTGCCAGCAGCTTATGGGATGAGCAGTTCTTC | CASSLWDEQFF
many | . | TRBJ2-7 | TRBV2 | TGTGCCAGCAGGGGCGGGACCGACTCCTACGAGCAGTACTTC | CASRGGTDSYEQYF
few | . | TRBJ1-5 | TRBV16 | TGTGCCAGCAGCCAATCGGACAGCAATCAGCCCCAGCATTTT | CASSQSDSNQPQHF
many | TRBD1 | TRBJ1-5 | TRBV20-1 | TGCAGTGCTAGACCGTCAGGGGGCAGCAATCAGCCCCAGCATTTT | CSARPSGGSNQPQHF
many | . | TRBJ1-6 | TRBV20-1 | TGCAGTGCTAGAGACCAAAATTCACCCCTCCACTTT | CSARDQNSPLHF
many | TRBD1 | TRBJ2-5 | TRBV9 | TGTGCCAGCAGCACGGGACAGGTACAAGAGACCCAGTACTTC | CASSTGQVQETQYF
many | . | TRBJ2-5 | TRBV12-3/TRBV12-4 | TGTGCCAGCAGTTTGTCGAGGGGTTGGGGTACGGAGACCCAGTACTTC | CASSLSRGWGTETQYF
many | TRBD2 | TRBJ2-5 | TRBV11-2 | TGTGCCAGCAGCCGAAGACTAGCGGGGGACCAAGAGACCCAGTACTTC | CASSRRLAGDQETQYF
many | TRBD2 | TRBJ2-1 | TRBV6-1 | TGTGCCAGCAGTGAATGGGGGGGGAATGAGCAGTTCTTC | CASSEWGGNEQFF
many | TRBD2 | TRBJ2-5 | TRBV12-3/TRBV12-4 | TGTGCCAGCAGGACACTAGCGGCCGGGCAAGAGACCCAGTACTTC | CASRTLAAGQETQYF
many | . | TRBJ2-2 | TRBV19 | TGTGCCAGTAGCGACCCAGGGGGGGCCCGGACCGGGGAGCTGTTTTTT | CASSDPGGARTGELFF
many | TRBD1 | TRBJ1-6 | TRBV6-5 | TGTGCCAGCAGGACGGGATACGGGACAGTTAATTCACCCCTCCACTTT | CASRTGYGTVNSPLHF
many | TRBD1 | TRBJ1-6 | TRBV6-5 | TGTGCCAGCAGAACAGGGGGTAATTCACCCCTCCACTTT | CASRTGGNSPLHF
many | TRBD1 | TRBJ1-5 | TRBV19 | TGTGCCAGTAGTATAGTGGCCAGGGGGTATAGCAATCAGCCCCAGCATTTT | CASSIVARGYSNQPQHF
many | TRBD2 | TRBJ2-7 | TRBV7-8 | TGTGCCAGCAGCTTACGACTAGCGGGGGACTACGAGCAGTACTTC | CASSLRLAGDYEQYF
. | . | TRBJ2-7 | TRBV7-6 | TGTGCCAGCGGCAGGGACCGGGCCTACGAGCAGTACTTC | CASGRDRAYEQYF
many | . | TRBJ2-3 | TRBV4-2 | TGTGCCAGCCAACGGGACGGAAACACAGATACGCAGTATTTT | CASQRDGNTDTQYF
many | . | TRBJ2-7 | TRBV20-1 | TGCAGTGCTAGAGCTCCGGGGGCTAGCGCTTCAGGGGAGCAGTACTTC | CSARAPGASASGEQYF
many | . | TRBJ1-4 | TRBV9 | TGTGCCAGCAGCCCCCAGGGGCGCAGGGAAAAACTGTTTTTT | CASSPQGRREKLFF
. | TRBD1 | TRBJ2-1 | TRBV3-1 | TGTGCCAGCGGCCTCCCCCCCGGGACAGGGCGAAATGAGCAATTCTTC | CASGLPPGTGRNEQFF
many | . | TRBJ2-1 | TRBV7-2 | TGTGCCAGCAGCTCGACAGGTTCGGGGCAGTTCTTC | CASSSTGSGQFF
many | . | TRBJ2-3 | TRBV7-2 | TGTGCCAGCAGCTTCGGAGCAGATACGCAGTATTTT | CASSFGADTQYF
many | . | TRBJ2-7 | TRBV20-1 | TGCAGTGCTCCCTTATTCGCAGTACCCTCCTACGAGCAGTACTTC | CSAPLFAVPSYEQYF
many | TRBD2 | TRBJ2-3 | TRBV20-1 | TGCAGTGCCCCCCTAGCGGGGGGAACAGATACGCAGTATTTT | CSAPLAGGTDTQYF
. | . | TRBJ1-1 | TRBV5-1 | TGCGCCAGCAGCTTGGGGAACAAACAGGGTGAAGCTTTCTTT | CASSLGNKQGEAFF
many | TRBD1 | TRBJ1-5 | TRBV7-8 | TGTGCCAGCAGCTTAACTGGGGACAGTCAGCCCCAGCATTTT | CASSLTGDSQPQHF
many | . | TRBJ2-3 | TRBV19 | TGTGCCAGTAGTATAGGGCAGGGCAAGGCAGATACGCAGTATTTT | CASSIGQGKADTQYF
. | . | TRBJ2-2 | TRBV6-6 | TGTGCCAGCAGTTACTCGATGTCCAGCAGAAACACCGGGGAGCTGTTTTTT | CASSYSMSSRNTGELFF
. | TRBD1 | TRBJ1-6 | TRBV20-1 | TGCAGTGCTGGACCTACAGGGGAAAGATGGTCACCCCTCCACTTT | CSAGPTGERWSPLHF
many | TRBD1 | TRBJ2-7 | TRBV27 | TGTGCCAGCAGGGGACAGAACTCCTACGAGCAGTACTTC | CASRGQNSYEQYF
many | . | TRBJ1-6 | TRBV10-3 | TGTGCCATCAGTGAGTCGTGGGGGAATTCACCCCTCCACTTT | CAISESWGNSPLHF
many | . | TRBJ1-4 | TRBV6-1 | TGTGCCAGCAGTGAAGGGAACAGCCAAAATGAAAAACTGTTTTTT | CASSEGNSQNEKLFF
once | . | TRBJ2-5 | TRBV4-1 | . | CASSREWASGSRYQETQNF
. | TRBD2 | TRBJ2-7 | TRBV12-3/TRBV12-4 | TGTGCCAGCAGTTTCTCCACTGGCGGGAGGGGGGTGTACGAGCAGTACTTC | CASSFSTGGRGVYEQYF
many | . | TRBJ1-2 | TRBV19 | TGTGCCAGTAGTATAGAGGGCTATGGCTACACCTTC | CASSIEGYGYTF
many | . | TRBJ2-3 | TRBV10-1 | TGCGCCAGCGGCAGCCAGAACACAGATACGCAGTATTTT | CASGSQNTDTQYF
few | . | TRBJ2-6 | TRBV6-5 | TGTGCCACTGGGCCAGGGGGGACTGGTGGGGCCAACGTCCTGACTTTC | CATGPGGTGGANVLTF
many | . | TRBJ2-2 | TRBV6-4 | TGTGCCAGCACCGCGGGAAATCCCGGGAGAACCGGGGAGCTGTTTTTT | CASTAGNPGRTGELFF
many | TRBD2 | TRBJ2-1 | TRBV20-1 | TGCAGTGCTTCGGCCGGGACTAGATATGCTTTC | CSASAGTRYAF
many | TRBD2 | TRBJ2-2 | TRBV7-6 | TGTGCCAGCAACGAACTAGCGGGAGTGACCGGGGAGCTGTTTTTT | CASNELAGVTGELFF